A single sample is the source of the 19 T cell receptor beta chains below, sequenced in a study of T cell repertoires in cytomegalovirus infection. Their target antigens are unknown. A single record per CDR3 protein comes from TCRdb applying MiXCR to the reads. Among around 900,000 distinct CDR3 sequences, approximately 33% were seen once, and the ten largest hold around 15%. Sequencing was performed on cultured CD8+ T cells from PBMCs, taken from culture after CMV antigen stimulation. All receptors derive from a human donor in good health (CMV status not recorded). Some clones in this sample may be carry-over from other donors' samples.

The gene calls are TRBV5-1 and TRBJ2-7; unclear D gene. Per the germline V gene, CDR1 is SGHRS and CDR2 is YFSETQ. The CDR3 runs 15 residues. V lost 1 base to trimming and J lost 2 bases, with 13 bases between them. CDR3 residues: CASSLYSGGTYEQYV. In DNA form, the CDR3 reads TGCGCCAGCAGCTTGTACTCGGGCGGTACCTACGAGCAGTACGTC.

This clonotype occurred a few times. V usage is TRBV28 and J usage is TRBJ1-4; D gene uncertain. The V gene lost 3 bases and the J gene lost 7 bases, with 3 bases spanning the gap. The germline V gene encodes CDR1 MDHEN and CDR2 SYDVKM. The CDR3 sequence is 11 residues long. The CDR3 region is CASSFPEKLFF. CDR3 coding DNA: TGTGCCAGCAGTTTTCCTGAAAAACTGTTTTTT. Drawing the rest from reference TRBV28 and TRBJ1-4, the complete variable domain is DVKVTQSSRYLVKRTGEKVFLECVQDMDHENMFWYRQDPGLGLRLIYFSYDVKMKEKGDIPEGYSVSREKKERFSLILESASTNQTSMYLCASSFPEKLFFGSGTQLSVL.

CDR3 DNA: TGTGCCAGCAGCTTACCGGGGTTCCAAGAGACCCAGTACTTC. Amino acids: CASSLPGFQETQYF. V gene TRBV11-3 combines with J gene TRBJ2-5; D possibly corresponds to TRBD2 (5 bases). V was pared by 2 bases and J by 1 base, with 8 bases between. Germline V gives CDR1 SGHNT, CDR2 YENEEA. The CDR3 is 14 amino acids.

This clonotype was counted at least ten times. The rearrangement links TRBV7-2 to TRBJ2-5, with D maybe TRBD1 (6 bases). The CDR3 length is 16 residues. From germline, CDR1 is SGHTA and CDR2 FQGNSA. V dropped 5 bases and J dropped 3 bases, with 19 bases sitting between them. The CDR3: CASSVRTAGMEETQYF. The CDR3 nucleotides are TGTGCCAGCAGCGTACGGACAGCCGGTATGGAAGAGACCCAGTACTTC.

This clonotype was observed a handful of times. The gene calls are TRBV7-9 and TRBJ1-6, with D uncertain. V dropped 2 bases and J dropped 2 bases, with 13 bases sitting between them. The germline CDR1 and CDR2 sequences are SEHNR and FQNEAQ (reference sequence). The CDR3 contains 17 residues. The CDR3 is CASSLRGPEAYNSPLHF. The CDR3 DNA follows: TGTGCCAGCAGCTTACGAGGCCCAGAGGCCTATAATTCACCCCTCCACTTT.

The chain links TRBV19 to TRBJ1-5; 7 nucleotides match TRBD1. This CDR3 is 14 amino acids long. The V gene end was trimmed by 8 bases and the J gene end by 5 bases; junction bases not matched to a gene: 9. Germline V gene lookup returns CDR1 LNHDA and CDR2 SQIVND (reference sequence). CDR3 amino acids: CASLNRDRDQPQHF. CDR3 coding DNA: TGTGCCAGTCTTAACCGGGACAGAGATCAGCCCCAGCATTTT.

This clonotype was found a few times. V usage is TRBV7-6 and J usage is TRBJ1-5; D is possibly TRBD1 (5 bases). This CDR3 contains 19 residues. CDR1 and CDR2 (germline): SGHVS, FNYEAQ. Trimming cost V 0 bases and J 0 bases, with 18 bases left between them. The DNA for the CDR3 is TGTGCCAGCAGCTTAGCGCGGGGGGACCTCGGTCATAGCAATCAGCCCCAGCATTTT. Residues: CASSLARGDLGHSNQPQHF.

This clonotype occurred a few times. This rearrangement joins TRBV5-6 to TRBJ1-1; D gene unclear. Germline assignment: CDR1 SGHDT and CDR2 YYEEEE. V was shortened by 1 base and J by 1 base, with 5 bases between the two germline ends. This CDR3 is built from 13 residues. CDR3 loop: CASSLLSNTEAFF. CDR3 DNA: TGTGCCAGCAGCTTGCTCTCGAACACTGAAGCTTTCTTT.

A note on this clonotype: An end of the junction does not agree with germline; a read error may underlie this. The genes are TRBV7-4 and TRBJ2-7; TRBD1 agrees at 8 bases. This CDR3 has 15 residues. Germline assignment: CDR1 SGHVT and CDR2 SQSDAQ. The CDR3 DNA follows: TGTGCCAACAGCTTCGGACAGGGAAGGAGCTACGAGCAGTACTTC. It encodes CANSFGQGRSYEQYF. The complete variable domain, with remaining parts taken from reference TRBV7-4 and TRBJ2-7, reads GAGVSQSPRYKVAKRGRDVALRCDSISGHVTLYWYRQTLGQGSEVLTYSQSDAQRDKSGRPSGRFSAERPERSVSTLKIQRTEQGDSAVYLCANSFGQGRSYEQYFGPGTRLTVT.

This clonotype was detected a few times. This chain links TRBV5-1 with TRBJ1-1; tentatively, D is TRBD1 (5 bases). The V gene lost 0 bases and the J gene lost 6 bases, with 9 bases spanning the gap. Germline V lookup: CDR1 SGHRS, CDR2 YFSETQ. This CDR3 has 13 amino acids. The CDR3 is CASSLGGTAEAFF. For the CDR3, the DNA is TGCGCCAGCAGCTTGGGTGGGACGGCTGAAGCTTTCTTT.

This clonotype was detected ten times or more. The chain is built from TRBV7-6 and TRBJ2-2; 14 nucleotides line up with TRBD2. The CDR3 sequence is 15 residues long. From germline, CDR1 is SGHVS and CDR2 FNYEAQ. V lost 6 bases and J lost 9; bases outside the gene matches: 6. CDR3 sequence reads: CASSIGLAGGRELFF. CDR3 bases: TGTGCCAGCAGTATTGGACTAGCGGGGGGCCGGGAGCTGTTTTTT.

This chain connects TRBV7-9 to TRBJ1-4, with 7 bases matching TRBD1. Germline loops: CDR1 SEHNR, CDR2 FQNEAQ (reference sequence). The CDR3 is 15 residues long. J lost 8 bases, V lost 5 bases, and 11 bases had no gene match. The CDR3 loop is CASSAPDRAGEKLFF. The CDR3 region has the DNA TGTGCCAGCAGCGCCCCCGACAGGGCTGGGGAAAAACTGTTTTTT.

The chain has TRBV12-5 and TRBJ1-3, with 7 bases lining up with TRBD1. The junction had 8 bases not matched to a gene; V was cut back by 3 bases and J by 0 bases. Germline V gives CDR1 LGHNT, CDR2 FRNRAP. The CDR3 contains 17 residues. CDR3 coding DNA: TGTGCTAGTGGTTTCGGGACAGAGTTTCCCTCTGGAAACACCATATATTTT. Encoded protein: CASGFGTEFPSGNTIYF.

In DNA, the CDR3 is TGTGCCACCAGTGACAGGAGATTGAACACCGGGGAGCTGTTTTTT. This codes for CATSDRRLNTGELFF. The chain couples TRBV24-1 to TRBJ2-2, with unresolved D. The germline V gene has CDR1 KGHDR and CDR2 SFDVKD. This CDR3 contains 15 residues. Trimming removed 4 bases from V and 1 base from J, with 9 bases in between.

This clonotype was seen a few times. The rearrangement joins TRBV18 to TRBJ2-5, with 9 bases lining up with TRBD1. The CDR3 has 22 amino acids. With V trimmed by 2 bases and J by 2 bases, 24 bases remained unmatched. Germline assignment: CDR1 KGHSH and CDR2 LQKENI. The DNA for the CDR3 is TGTGCCAGCTCACCAGGTAGAAGTCTGGACAGGGGAACTGGGTCACCTCAAGAGACCCAGTACTTC. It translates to CASSPGRSLDRGTGSPQETQYF.

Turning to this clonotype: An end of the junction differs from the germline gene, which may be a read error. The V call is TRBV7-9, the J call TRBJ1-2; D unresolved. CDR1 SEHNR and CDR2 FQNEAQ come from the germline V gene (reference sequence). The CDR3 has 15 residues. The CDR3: CANSLGRRGTDGYTF. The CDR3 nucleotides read TGTGCCAACAGCTTAGGGAGACGAGGAACGGACGGCTACACCTTC. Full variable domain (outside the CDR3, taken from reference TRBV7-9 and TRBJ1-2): DTGVSQNPRHKITKRGQNVTFRCDPISEHNRLYWYRQTLGQGPEFLTYFQNEAQLEKSRLLSDRFSAERPKGSFSTLEIQRTEQGDSAMYLCANSLGRRGTDGYTFGSGTRLTVV.

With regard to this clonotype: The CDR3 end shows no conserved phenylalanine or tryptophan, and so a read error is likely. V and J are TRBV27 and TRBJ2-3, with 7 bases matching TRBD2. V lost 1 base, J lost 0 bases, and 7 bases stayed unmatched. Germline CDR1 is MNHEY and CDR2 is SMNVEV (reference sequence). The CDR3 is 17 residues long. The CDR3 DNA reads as TGTGCCAGCAGTTTATATAAACTAGCGACTAGCACAGATACGCAGTATATT. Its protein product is CASSLYKLATSTDTQYI.

CDR3 in amino acids: CASRYGSSPLHF. The DNA of the CDR3 is TGTGCCAGCAGGTACGGCAGTTCACCCCTCCACTTT. The rearrangement joins TRBV12-3 or TRBV12-4 to TRBJ1-6; D unclear. Between the trimmed V and J ends, which lost 6 bases and 9 bases, there was a span of 9 bases. The CDR3 runs to 12 residues.

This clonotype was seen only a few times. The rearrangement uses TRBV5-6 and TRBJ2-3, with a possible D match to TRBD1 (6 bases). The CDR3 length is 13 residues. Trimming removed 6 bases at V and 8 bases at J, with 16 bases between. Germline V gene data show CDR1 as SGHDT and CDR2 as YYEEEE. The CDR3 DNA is TGTGCCAGCAACCCCCCCACAGGGCTTACGCAGTATTTT. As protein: CASNPPTGLTQYF.